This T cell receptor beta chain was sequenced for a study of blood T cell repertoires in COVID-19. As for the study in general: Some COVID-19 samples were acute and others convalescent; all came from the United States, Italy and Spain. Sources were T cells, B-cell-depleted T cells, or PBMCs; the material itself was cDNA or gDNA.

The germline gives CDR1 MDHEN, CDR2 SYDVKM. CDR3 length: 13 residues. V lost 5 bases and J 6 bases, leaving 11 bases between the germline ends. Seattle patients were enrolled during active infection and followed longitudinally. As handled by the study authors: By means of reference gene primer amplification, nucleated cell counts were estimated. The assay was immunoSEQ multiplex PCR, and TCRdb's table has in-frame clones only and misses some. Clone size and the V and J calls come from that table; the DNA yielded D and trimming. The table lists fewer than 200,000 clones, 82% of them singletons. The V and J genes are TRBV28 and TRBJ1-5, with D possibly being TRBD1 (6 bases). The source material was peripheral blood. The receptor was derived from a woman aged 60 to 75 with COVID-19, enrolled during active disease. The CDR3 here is CASSLPGVQPQHF. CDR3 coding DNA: TGTGCCAGCAGTCTCCCAGGGGTTCAGCCCCAGCATTTT.